This record concerns one T cell receptor (beta chain) sequence. What it binds is not known. Built from TCR beta cDNA, the libraries had unique molecular identifiers in them. Starting from about 0.98 to 11 million T cells, the study yielded approximately 460,000 cDNA molecules. TCRdb independently ran MiXCR on the PCR reads; one entry per CDR3 protein. The sample has more than 450,000 distinct CDR3 sequences; around 34% are singletons. The germline V and J ends were trimmed by 3 bases and 5 bases, with 17 bases remaining between them. The CDR3 covers 16 residues. CDR1 SGHVS and CDR2 FNYEAQ come from the germline V gene. This record belongs to a study of post-analysis software for immune sequencing data. The study's findings and limits: The five TRBV segments detected at higher frequency in patients than in controls included TRBV5-6, TRBV5-1 and TRBV20-1. Multiple sclerosis was associated with a significant reduction in normalized Chao1 diversity relative to controls. Co-batched samples clustered tightly together by F measure.

The chain carries TRBV7-6 and TRBJ2-1; D not certain. The sequence came from a girl aged 2-17 years with multiple sclerosis. Sequencing input: blood. Here the CDR3 DNA reads TGTGCCAGCAGCTTGGTTCGAGCTCCCCATGACAATGAGCAGTTCTTC. Protein: CASSLVRAPHDNEQFF. The full variable domain, in which reference TRBV7-6 and TRBJ2-1 provide the parts outside the CDR3, is GAGVSQSPRYKVTKRGQDVALRCDPISGHVSLYWYRQALGQGPEFLTYFNYEAQQDKSGLPNDRFSAERPEGSISTLTIQRTEQRDSAMYRCASSLVRAPHDNEQFFGPGTRLTVL.